Presented here are 17 T cell receptor beta chains from one specimen sequenced in a study of spatial heterogeneity in lung cancer (dated by TCRdb to the late 2010s). Study-wide conclusions, independent of this receptor: The tumor nonsynonymous mutation count correlated with the number of expanded intratumoral alpha and beta TCRs.

No cognate antigen is known for these TCRs. The label giving this sample's time point can be read as: sample taken at primary tumor resection. The library relied on 5' RACE. The instrument given in TCRdb is NextSeq 500. TCRdb's own reprocessing of the public reads used fastp at Q25 and MiXCR and kept productive beta chains. Each CDR3 protein gets just one entry, which takes the most common genes and DNA from the rows behind it. The sample profile shows roughly 8,500 distinct CDR3 sequences; approximately 9.3% of them were found once. The ten largest clones capture over 7.5% of the sample. Sequenced here: lung tumor tissue, sampled at surgery. The receptors were gathered from a male donor with early-stage non-small cell lung cancer.

This chain connects TRBV12-3 or TRBV12-4 to TRBJ2-4; a possible D gene is TRBD1 (6 bases). The CDR3 extends over 15 amino acids. V dropped 6 bases and J dropped 7 bases, with 19 bases sitting between them. The CDR3 DNA follows: TGTGCCAGCAGACCCAATTTACAGGGTCTGAACATTCAGTACTTC. Translation gives CASRPNLQGLNIQYF.

There are many counts of this clonotype. One end of the junction is discordant with germline, which a read error may explain. The gene calls are TRBV18 and TRBJ2-3; 7 bases fit TRBD1. The CDR3 is 17 residues long. CDR1 is KGHSH, CDR2 LQKENI, per germline. The CDR3 loop is CASSPPTHRQGTNTQYF. The CDR3 DNA reads TGTGCCAGCTCACCACCAACCCATCGACAGGGCACAAATACGCAGTATTTT.

By proportion, this clonotype is medium-sized (0.01 to 0.1%). This chain links TRBV20-1 with TRBJ1-1; a possible D gene is TRBD1 (5 bases). The germline CDR1 and CDR2 sequences are DFQATT and SNEGSKA (reference sequence). V was shortened by 5 bases and J by 1 base, with 8 bases between the two germline ends. This CDR3 has 12 residues. The chain's CDR3 is CSAPQGNTEAFF. CDR3 sequence (DNA): TGCAGTGCTCCTCAGGGGAACACTGAAGCTTTCTTT.

This clonotype is medium-sized (0.01 to 0.1%) in the sample. The rearrangement uses TRBV20-1 and TRBJ1-6; 8 bases fit TRBD1. The CDR3 is made up of 15 amino acids. Germline lookup yields CDR1 DFQATT and CDR2 SNEGSKA (reference sequence). After removal of 2 bases from V and 6 bases from J, the junction contained 6 bases not matched to a gene. The CDR3: CSARKTGEFNSPLHF. The CDR3 nucleotides are TGCAGTGCTAGAAAGACAGGGGAATTTAATTCACCCCTCCACTTT.

This clonotype is medium-sized (0.01 to 0.1%). The V call is TRBV9, the J call TRBJ2-7, with 8 bases aligning to TRBD1. V lost 0 bases to trimming and J lost 6 bases; unmatched junction nucleotides: 11. The CDR3 is 16 amino acids. Germline V lookup: CDR1 SGDLS, CDR2 YYNGEE. The CDR3 loop is CASSVADGQGWGEQYF. Written as DNA, the CDR3 is TGTGCCAGCAGCGTAGCCGACGGACAGGGTTGGGGCGAGCAGTACTTC. The complete variable domain, with remaining parts taken from reference TRBV9 and TRBJ2-7, reads DSGVTQTPKHLITATGQRVTLRCSPRSGDLSVYWYQQSLDQGLQFLIQYYNGEERAKGNILERFSAQQFPDLHSELNLSSLELGDSALYFCASSVADGQGWGEQYFGPGTRLTVT.

Many counts were recorded for this clonotype. The chain carries TRBV6-2 or TRBV6-3 and TRBJ1-5, with TRBD1 identical over 9 bases. V dropped 7 bases and J dropped 5; count of bases not matched to a gene: 6. Looked up from germline, CDR1 is MNHEY and CDR2 is SVGEGT. The CDR3 extends over 14 amino acids. CDR3: CASIGQGMYQPQHF. Here the CDR3 DNA reads TGTGCCAGCATTGGACAGGGGATGTATCAGCCCCAGCATTTT.

The chain recombines TRBV12-3 or TRBV12-4 with TRBJ1-3, with unresolved D. This CDR3 is 16 amino acids long. V dropped 8 bases and J dropped 0 bases, with 17 bases sitting between them. CDR3 in amino acids: CASSFEVGSSGNTIYF. CDR3 coding DNA: TGTGCCAGCTCTTTTGAGGTCGGGTCCTCTGGAAACACCATATATTTT.

Notes on this clonotype: This clone may be a read error of a much larger clone one base away. The rearrangement links TRBV29-1 to TRBJ2-3, with D unclear. The CDR3 consists of 12 residues. Germline lookup yields CDR1 SQVTM and CDR2 ANQGSEA. The DNA of the CDR3 is TGCGGCGTTGGAACTAGCACAGATACGCAGTATTTT. Translating it yields CGVGTSTDTQYF.

This clonotype is judged medium-sized. The chain uses TRBV5-1 and TRBJ1-6; 7 bases line up with TRBD1. CDR3 length equals 15 residues. Germline CDR1 is SGHRS and CDR2 is YFSETQ. Unmatched junction bases numbered 2, after V lost 0 bases and J lost 5 bases. CDR3 nucleotide sequence: TGCGCCAGCAGCTTGGTAGGACAGGATAATTCACCCCTCCACTTT. It encodes CASSLVGQDNSPLHF.

This clonotype is medium-sized within its sample. CDR3 protein: CASSLGAGLSNEKLFF. The DNA for the CDR3 is TGTGCCAGCAGCTTAGGGGCTGGGTTGTCTAATGAAAAACTGTTTTTT. The rearrangement uses TRBV7-9 and TRBJ1-4; D is unresolved. The germline V gene encodes CDR1 SEHNR and CDR2 FQNEAQ (reference sequence). Trimming removed 1 base at V and 3 bases at J, with 12 bases between. The CDR3 is 16 residues long. The entire variable domain, with the rest obtained from reference TRBV7-9 and TRBJ1-4, is as follows: DTGVSQNPRHKITKRGQNVTFRCDPISEHNRLYWYRQTLGQGPEFLTYFQNEAQLEKSRLLSDRFSAERPKGSFSTLEIQRTEQGDSAMYLCASSLGAGLSNEKLFFGSGTQLSVL.

The gene calls are TRBV25-1 and TRBJ2-1; D possibly corresponds to TRBD2 (5 bases). Trimming cost V 1 base and J 4 bases, with 11 bases left between them. Germline CDR1 and CDR2: MGHDK and SYGVNS. The CDR3 length is 15 residues. In DNA form, the CDR3 reads TGTGCCAGCAGTGAATCTGGACCGGGATACAATGAGCAGTTCTTC. As protein: CASSESGPGYNEQFF.

Concerning this clonotype: A much larger clone differs from this one at a single base, so this may be a read error. The chain combines TRBV30 with TRBJ1-6; 7 positions match TRBD1. The length of the CDR3 is 16 residues. The V gene's germline CDR1 is GTSNPN and CDR2 SVGIG (reference sequence). CDR3: CAWNLHSGTANSSLHF. CDR3 nucleotides: TGTGCCTGGAACCTGCACTCCGGGACAGCAAATTCATCCCTCCACTTT.

This clonotype was seen at least ten times. The gene calls are TRBV29-1 and TRBJ2-3; no clear D. The CDR3 totals 19 residues. In germline, CDR1 is SQVTM, CDR2 ANQGSEA. Trimming pared 6 bases from V and 1 base from J, leaving 29 bases between. The CDR3: CSVRLPKQAPGVRTDTQYF. In nucleotides, the CDR3 is TGCAGCGTCCGCCTTCCCAAGCAGGCGCCGGGTGTACGCACAGATACGCAGTATTTT.

This clonotype was counted ten times or more. The chain combines TRBV27 with TRBJ1-2, with TRBD1 as a possible D gene (5 bases). Per germline, CDR1 MNHEY and CDR2 SMNVEV (reference sequence). V dropped 6 bases and J dropped 1 base, with 15 bases sitting between them. CDR3 size: 15 residues. The CDR3 nucleotides are TGTGCCAGCAGCCCGACGAGGGGAGGTAACTATGGCTACACCTTC. This codes for CASSPTRGGNYGYTF.

The gene calls are TRBV7-7 and TRBJ2-1; perhaps D is TRBD1 or TRBD2 (5 bases each). CDR1 is SSHAT, CDR2 FNYEAQ, per germline (reference sequence). The CDR3 length is 15 residues. The CDR3 loop reads CASSHDPGTGGEQFF. The CDR3 DNA reads TGTGCTAGCTCTCATGATCCGGGGACGGGTGGTGAGCAGTTCTTC.

This clonotype appeared many times. This chain uses TRBV6-2 or TRBV6-3 with TRBJ2-2, with a weak D call TRBD1 (5 bases). The CDR3 runs 11 residues. CDR1 MNHEY and CDR2 SVGEGT come from the germline V gene. V gave up 7 bases and J gave up 6 bases, with 6 bases separating them. CDR3 sequence reads: CASKGSGELFF. The CDR3 bases are TGTGCCAGCAAGGGGTCCGGGGAGCTGTTTTTT.

This clonotype appeared a few times. V is TRBV20-1 and J is TRBJ2-2; TRBD2 agrees at 10 bases. Germline values: CDR1 DFQATT, CDR2 SNEGSKA (reference sequence). This CDR3 has 15 residues. Trimming at V came to 4 bases and at J to 5 bases, leaving 7 bases not matched to a gene. Here the CDR3 reads CSATPSGRETGELFF. DNA for the CDR3: TGCAGTGCTACCCCTAGCGGGAGAGAAACCGGGGAGCTGTTTTTT.